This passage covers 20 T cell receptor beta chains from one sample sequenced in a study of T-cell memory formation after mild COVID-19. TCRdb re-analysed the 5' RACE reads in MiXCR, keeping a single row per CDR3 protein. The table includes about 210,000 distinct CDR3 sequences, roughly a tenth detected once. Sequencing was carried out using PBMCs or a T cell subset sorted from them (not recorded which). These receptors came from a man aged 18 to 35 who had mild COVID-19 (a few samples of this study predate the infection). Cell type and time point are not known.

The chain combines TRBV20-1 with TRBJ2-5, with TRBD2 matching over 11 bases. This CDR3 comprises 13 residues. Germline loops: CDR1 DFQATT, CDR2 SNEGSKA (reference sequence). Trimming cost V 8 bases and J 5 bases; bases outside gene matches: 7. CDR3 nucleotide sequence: TGCAGTCCGATAGCGGGGGGGCACGAGACCCAGTACTTC. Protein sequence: CSPIAGGHETQYF.

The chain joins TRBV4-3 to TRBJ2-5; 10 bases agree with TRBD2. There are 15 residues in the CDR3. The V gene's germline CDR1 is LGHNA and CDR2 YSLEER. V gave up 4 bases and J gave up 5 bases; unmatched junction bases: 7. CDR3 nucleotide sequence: TGCGCCAGCAGCCCCGGACTAGCGGAGGGGGAGACCCAGTACTTC. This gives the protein CASSPGLAEGETQYF.

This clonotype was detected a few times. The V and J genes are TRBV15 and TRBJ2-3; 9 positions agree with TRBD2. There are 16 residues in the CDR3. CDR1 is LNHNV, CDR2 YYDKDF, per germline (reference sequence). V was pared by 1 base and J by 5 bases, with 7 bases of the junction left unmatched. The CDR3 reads CATSRGAGGPGDTQYF. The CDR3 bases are TGTGCCACCAGCAGAGGGGCGGGGGGGCCTGGAGATACGCAGTATTTT.

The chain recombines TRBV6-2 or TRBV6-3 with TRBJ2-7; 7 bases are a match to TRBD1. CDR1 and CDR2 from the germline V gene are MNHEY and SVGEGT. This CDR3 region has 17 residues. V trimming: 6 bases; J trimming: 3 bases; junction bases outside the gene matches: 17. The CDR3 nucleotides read TGTGCCAGCAGACAGGGGTCCGGTCTCCGGTCTGTCTACGAGCAGTACTTC. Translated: CASRQGSGLRSVYEQYF.

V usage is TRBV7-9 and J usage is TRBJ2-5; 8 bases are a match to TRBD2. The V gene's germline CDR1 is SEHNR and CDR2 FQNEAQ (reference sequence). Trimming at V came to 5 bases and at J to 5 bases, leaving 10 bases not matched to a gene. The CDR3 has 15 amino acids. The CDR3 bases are TGTGCCAGCAGCCGTACTAGCGGCTCGGGGGAGACCCAGTACTTC. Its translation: CASSRTSGSGETQYF.

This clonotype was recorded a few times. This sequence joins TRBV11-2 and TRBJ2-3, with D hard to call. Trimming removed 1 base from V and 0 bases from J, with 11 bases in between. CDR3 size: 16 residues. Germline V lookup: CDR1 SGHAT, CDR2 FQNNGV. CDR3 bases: TGTGCCAGCAGCTTAGGGGCAGACTCTAGCACAGATACGCAGTATTTT. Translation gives CASSLGADSSTDTQYF.

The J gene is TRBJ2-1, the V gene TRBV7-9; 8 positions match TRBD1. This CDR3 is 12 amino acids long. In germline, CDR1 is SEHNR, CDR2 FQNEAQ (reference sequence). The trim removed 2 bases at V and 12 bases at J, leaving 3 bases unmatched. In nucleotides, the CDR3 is TGTGCCAGCAGCTTATTTGGACAGGGGCAGTTCTTC. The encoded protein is CASSLFGQGQFF.

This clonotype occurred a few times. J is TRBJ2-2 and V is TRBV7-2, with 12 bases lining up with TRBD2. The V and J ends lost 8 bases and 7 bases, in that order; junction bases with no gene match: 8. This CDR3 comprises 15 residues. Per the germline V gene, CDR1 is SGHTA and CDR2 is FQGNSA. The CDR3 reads CASGLGLAGYGELFF. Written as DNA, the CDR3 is TGTGCCAGCGGGTTAGGACTAGCGGGGTACGGGGAGCTGTTTTTT.

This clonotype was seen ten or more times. The CDR3 nucleotides read TGTGCCAGCAGCCGTTCAGGCGAGCAGTTCTTC. It translates to CASSRSGEQFF. The chain combines TRBV7-2 with TRBJ2-1; D gene uncertain. Germline-derived CDR1 and CDR2 are SGHTA and FQGNSA. The CDR3 is 11 residues long. Trimming took 5 bases from V and 10 from J, leaving 9 bases between them.

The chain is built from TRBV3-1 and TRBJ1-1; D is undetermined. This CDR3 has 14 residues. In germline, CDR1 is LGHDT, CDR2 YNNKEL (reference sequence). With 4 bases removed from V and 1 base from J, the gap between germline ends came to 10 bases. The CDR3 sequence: CASSRSRGNTEAFF. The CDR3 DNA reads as TGTGCCAGCAGCCGCAGTCGCGGGAACACTGAAGCTTTCTTT.

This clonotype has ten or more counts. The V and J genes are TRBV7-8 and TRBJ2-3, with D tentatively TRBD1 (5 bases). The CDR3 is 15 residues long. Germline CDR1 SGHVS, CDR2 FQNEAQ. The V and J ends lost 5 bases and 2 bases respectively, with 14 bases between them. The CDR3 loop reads CASSALTTATDTQYF. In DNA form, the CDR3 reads TGTGCCAGCAGCGCCTTGACGACAGCCACAGATACGCAGTATTTT.

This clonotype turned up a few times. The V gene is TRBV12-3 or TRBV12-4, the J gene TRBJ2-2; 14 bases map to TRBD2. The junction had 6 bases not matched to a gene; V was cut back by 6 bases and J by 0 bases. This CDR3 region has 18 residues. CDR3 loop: CASSSGLAGGSNTGELFF. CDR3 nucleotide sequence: TGTGCCAGCAGCTCCGGACTAGCGGGGGGCTCGAACACCGGGGAGCTGTTTTTT.

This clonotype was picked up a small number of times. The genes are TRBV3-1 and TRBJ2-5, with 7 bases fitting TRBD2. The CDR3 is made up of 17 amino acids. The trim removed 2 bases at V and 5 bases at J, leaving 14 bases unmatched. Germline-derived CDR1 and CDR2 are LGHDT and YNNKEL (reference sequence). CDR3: CASSQFGEGIRRETQYF. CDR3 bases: TGTGCCAGCAGCCAATTTGGGGAGGGCATCAGGCGGGAGACCCAGTACTTC.

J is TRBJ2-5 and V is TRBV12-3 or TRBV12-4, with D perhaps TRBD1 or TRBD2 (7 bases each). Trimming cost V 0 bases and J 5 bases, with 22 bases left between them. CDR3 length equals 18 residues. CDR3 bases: TGTGCCAGCAGTTTAGCGGGAGGGGACAGAAGAAGAAGGGAGACCCAGTACTTC. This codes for CASSLAGGDRRRRETQYF.

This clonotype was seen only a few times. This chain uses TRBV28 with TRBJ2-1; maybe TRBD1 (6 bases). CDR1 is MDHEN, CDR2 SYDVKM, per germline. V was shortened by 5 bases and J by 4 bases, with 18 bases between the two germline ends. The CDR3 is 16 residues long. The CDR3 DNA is TGTGCCAGCAGTGGAACAGGGTCCCTACTTTACAATGAGCAGTTCTTC. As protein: CASSGTGSLLYNEQFF.

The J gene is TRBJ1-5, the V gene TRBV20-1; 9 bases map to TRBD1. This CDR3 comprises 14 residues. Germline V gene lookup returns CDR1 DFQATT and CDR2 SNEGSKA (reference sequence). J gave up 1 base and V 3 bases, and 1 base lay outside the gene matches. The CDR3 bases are TGCAGTGCTAGGACAGGGGGAAGCAATCAGCCCCAGCATTTT. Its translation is CSARTGGSNQPQHF.

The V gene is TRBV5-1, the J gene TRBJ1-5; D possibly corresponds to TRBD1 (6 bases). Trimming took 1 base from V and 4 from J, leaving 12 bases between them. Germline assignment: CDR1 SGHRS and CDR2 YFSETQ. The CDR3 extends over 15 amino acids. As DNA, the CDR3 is TGCGCCAGCAGCTTGTTCGGGGGGCGTAATCAGCCCCAGCATTTT. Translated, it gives CASSLFGGRNQPQHF.

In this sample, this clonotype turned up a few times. The CDR3 bases are TGTGCCAGCAATACCGGGACAGGGCTCTCTGGAAACACCATATATTTT. Protein: CASNTGTGLSGNTIYF. The V gene is TRBV12-3 or TRBV12-4, the J gene TRBJ1-3, with 9 bases that match TRBD1. The length of the CDR3 is 16 residues. Unmatched junction bases numbered 7, after V lost 7 bases and J lost 0 bases.

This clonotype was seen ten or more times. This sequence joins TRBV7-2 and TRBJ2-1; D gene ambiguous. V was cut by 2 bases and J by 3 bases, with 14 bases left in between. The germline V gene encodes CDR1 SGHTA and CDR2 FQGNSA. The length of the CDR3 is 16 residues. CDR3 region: CASSLFGRLYYNEQFF. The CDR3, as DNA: TGTGCCAGCAGCTTATTTGGTAGGCTCTACTACAATGAGCAGTTCTTC.

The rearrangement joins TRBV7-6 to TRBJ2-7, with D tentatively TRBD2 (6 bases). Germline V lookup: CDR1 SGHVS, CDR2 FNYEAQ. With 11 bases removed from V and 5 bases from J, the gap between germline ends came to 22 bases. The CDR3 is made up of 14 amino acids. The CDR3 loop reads CAADGPRGCNEQYF. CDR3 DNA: TGTGCCGCCGATGGGCCCCGGGGGTGCAACGAGCAGTACTTC. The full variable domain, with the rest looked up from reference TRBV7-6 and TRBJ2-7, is GAGVSQSPRYKVTKRGQDVALRCDPISGHVSLYWYRQALGQGPEFLTYFNYEAQQDKSGLPNDRFSAERPEGSISTLTIQRTEQRDSAMYRCAADGPRGCNEQYFGPGTRLTVT.